This TCR beta chain was obtained from a study of graft-versus-host responses after intestinal transplantation. Points from the study as a whole: Detection of GvH clones occurred in recipient marrow, and some had their first appearance in ileum or blood. High graft-versus-host to host-versus-graft T cell clonal ratios marked allografts of patients with graft-donor macrochimerism.

Produced via immunoSEQ multiplex PCR; TCRdb's table is partial and in-frame only. This sample carries about 120,000 clones, approximately 90% of them seen once, and the ten largest clones take under 0.2%. Per the germline V gene, CDR1 is SGHVS and CDR2 is FQNEAQ. The CDR3 has 15 residues. Trimming took off 5 bases at V and 3 bases at J, with 17 bases between the two ends. As concerns this clone: The antigen is undetermined.

The chain carries TRBV7-8 and TRBJ2-7, with D maybe TRBD1 (7 bases). The TCR originated in a human donor who received an intestinal transplant. The input for sequencing was unstimulated CD4+ T cells sorted from spleen or lymph node cells, taken before intestinal transplant. The CDR3 coding sequence is TGTGCCAGCAGCCACCGCTTCCAGGGGGGCTACGAGCAGTACTTC. The encoded protein is CASSHRFQGGYEQYF.